These 3 T cell receptor beta chains share one sample of origin, sequenced in a study of shared clonotypes between healthy human individuals. CD45RO negativity and positive selection for CCR7 defined naive CD8 cells, a population that excluded terminally differentiated effector memory CD45RA+ cells. This table comes from immunoSEQ multiplex PCR, and its TCRdb copy is limited to in-frame clones, with some not included. The sample holds around 1.9 million clones, just over 90% seen once. Sample: naive CD8+ T cells from PBMCs. These receptors all stem from a young man in good health. Some clones in this sample may be carry-over from other donors' samples.

J is TRBJ2-7 and V is TRBV7-9; TRBD2 matches 8 bases. CDR1 SEHNR and CDR2 FQNEAQ come from the germline V gene (reference sequence). Trimming cost V 4 bases and J 5 bases; bases outside gene matches: 10. This CDR3 is 15 amino acids long. CDR3 protein: CASSSISGRRDEQYF. The CDR3 DNA reads as TGTGCCAGCAGCTCGATAAGCGGGAGAAGAGACGAGCAGTACTTC.

In its sample, this clone was seen once. The same CDR3 is also encoded by other DNA sequences in this sample. The J gene is TRBJ1-3, the V gene TRBV15; the D gene is possibly TRBD1 (5 bases). Trimming took off 0 bases at V and 4 bases at J, with 10 bases between the two ends. The CDR3 has 15 residues. CDR1 is LNHNV and CDR2 is YYDKDF in the germline V gene (reference sequence). The CDR3 region is CATSRDKGLGNTIYF. CDR3 coding DNA: TGTGCCACCAGCAGAGATAAGGGGCTAGGAAACACCATATATTTT.

J is TRBJ2-6 and V is TRBV29-1, with 9 bases lining up with TRBD1. J lost 0 bases, V lost 6 bases, and 3 bases had no gene match. This CDR3 spans 15 amino acids. The V gene's germline CDR1 is SQVTM and CDR2 ANQGSEA. The CDR3 bases are TGCAGCGTGGGGACAGGGAGCTCTGGGGCCAACGTCCTGACTTTC. Its protein product is CSVGTGSSGANVLTF.